The 5 T cell receptor beta chains below come from one sample, sequenced in a study of blood T cell repertoires in COVID-19. Measured with immunoSEQ multiplex PCR; TCRdb has only the in-frame clones, and not every one. The profile covers about 160,000 clones, with about four fifths appearing a single time and roughly 20% taken by the ten largest. The sample consisted of PBMCs or T cells enriched from blood (not recorded which). Source of these receptors: a man between 60 and 75 years old who had recovered from COVID-19.

V gene TRBV14 combines with J gene TRBJ2-7; D uncertain. Germline CDR1 SGHDN, CDR2 FVKESK. This CDR3 region has 12 residues. Trimming left V 1 base short and J 4 bases short, with 5 bases between. The CDR3 loop is CASSQVRYEQYF. CDR3 DNA sequence: TGTGCCAGCAGCCAAGTCCGTTACGAGCAGTACTTC.

The genes are TRBV3-1 (or the pseudogene TRBV3-2) and TRBJ1-4, with D possibly being TRBD1 (6 bases). The CDR3 extends over 16 amino acids. V was pared by 4 bases and J by 8 bases, with 20 bases between. Germline V CDR1 and CDR2: LGHDT, YNNKEL (reference sequence). CDR3 protein: CASSPRGGYEGEKLFF. The CDR3 bases are TGTGCCAGCAGCCCCCGAGGGGGATACGAAGGAGAAAAACTGTTTTTT.

This chain connects TRBV19 to TRBJ2-5; 8 nucleotides align to TRBD1. The CDR3 has 13 residues. Germline CDR1 is LNHDA and CDR2 is SQIVND (reference sequence). The V segment lost 5 bases and the J segment 5 bases; nucleotides outside the gene matches: 4. The CDR3 DNA reads TGTGCCAGTAGTGGGGACAGGAGGGAGACCCAGTACTTC. Translation: CASSGDRRETQYF.

The CDR3 is CASSLTQGREQFF. The CDR3 nucleotides are TGTGCCAGCAGCCTCACCCAGGGCCGTGAGCAGTTCTTC. The genes are TRBV9 and TRBJ2-1; TRBD1 might be the D (5 bases). This CDR3 has 13 residues. The V gene's germline CDR1 is SGDLS and CDR2 YYNGEE. The V end lost 4 bases, the J end lost 9 bases, and 14 bases lay between the germline ends.

The gene calls are TRBV12-3 or TRBV12-4 and TRBJ1-3; D unclear. Trimming took off 3 bases at V and 9 bases at J, with 12 bases between the two ends. The CDR3 spans 13 residues. Here the CDR3 DNA reads TGTGCCAGCAGTTTCGGTGGCGGTTCCACCATATATTTT. Its translation is CASSFGGGSTIYF.